This is a list of T cell receptor beta chains from one sample in a study of cytomegalovirus exposure and HLA in healthy donors. Method: immunoSEQ multiplex PCR; TCRdb's copy keeps in-frame clones and lacks some. This repertoire shows 80,000 or so clones, around 80% found once; its top ten account for roughly 12%. The sample taken for sequencing was PBMCs. These receptors came from a male donor in good health and CMV-seropositive. The CDR3 runs from the conserved cysteine through the conserved F or W. A D gene is named only where the DNA matches it firmly. A clone size is listed for some rows: how often the clone was seen (once, few, many), or a class if it is expanded.

d_gene	v_gene	len	j_gene	abundance	CDR3nt	CDR3aa
-	TRBV4-1	16	TRBJ2-7	-	TGCGCCAGCAGCCAAGATCGACGGGGGAACTCCTACGAGCAGTACTTC	CASSQDRRGNSYEQYF
-	TRBV7-9	13	TRBJ1-6	-	TGTGCCAGCAGCTACAGGGATAATTCACCCCTCCACTTT	CASSYRDNSPLHF
TRBD2	TRBV5-4	16	TRBJ2-3	-	TGTGCCAGCACCCGGGGCGGGGACTACAAAACAGATACGCAGTATTTT	CASTRGGDYKTDTQYF
TRBD2	TRBV5-1	17	TRBJ2-1	-	TGCGCCAGCAGCCCCGAATTTCTAGCGGGGGCATACAATGAGCAGTTCTTC	CASSPEFLAGAYNEQFF
-	TRBV4-3	14	TRBJ1-5	-	TGCGCCAGCAGCCAGGCAGGGGGCAATCAGCCCCAGCATTTT	CASSQAGGNQPQHF
TRBD1	TRBV4-1	15	TRBJ2-5	-	TGCGCCAGCAGCCAAGAGACAGGGAAGGTGGAGACCCAGTACTTC	CASSQETGKVETQYF
-	TRBV29-1	11	TRBJ1-1	-	TGCAGCGTTGACAGGGGCACTGAAGCTTTCTTT	CSVDRGTEAFF
TRBD1	TRBV6-6	15	TRBJ1-1	-	TGTGCCAGCAGCCGACAGGGGGTAATGAACACTGAAGCTTTCTTT	CASSRQGVMNTEAFF
TRBD2	TRBV11-3	15	TRBJ2-1	-	TGTGCCAGCAGCCCCTGGACTAGCGGGAGCAATGAGCAGTTCTTC	CASSPWTSGSNEQFF
TRBD1	TRBV2	14	TRBJ1-1	few	TGTGCCAGCAGGGGGGACAGTCCGGGCACTGAAGCTTTCTTT	CASRGDSPGTEAFF
TRBD1	TRBV12-5	16	TRBJ2-2	once	TGTGCTAGTGGTGTGCCGGGACAGGGGGCGGCCGGGGAGCTGTTTTTT	CASGVPGQGAAGELFF